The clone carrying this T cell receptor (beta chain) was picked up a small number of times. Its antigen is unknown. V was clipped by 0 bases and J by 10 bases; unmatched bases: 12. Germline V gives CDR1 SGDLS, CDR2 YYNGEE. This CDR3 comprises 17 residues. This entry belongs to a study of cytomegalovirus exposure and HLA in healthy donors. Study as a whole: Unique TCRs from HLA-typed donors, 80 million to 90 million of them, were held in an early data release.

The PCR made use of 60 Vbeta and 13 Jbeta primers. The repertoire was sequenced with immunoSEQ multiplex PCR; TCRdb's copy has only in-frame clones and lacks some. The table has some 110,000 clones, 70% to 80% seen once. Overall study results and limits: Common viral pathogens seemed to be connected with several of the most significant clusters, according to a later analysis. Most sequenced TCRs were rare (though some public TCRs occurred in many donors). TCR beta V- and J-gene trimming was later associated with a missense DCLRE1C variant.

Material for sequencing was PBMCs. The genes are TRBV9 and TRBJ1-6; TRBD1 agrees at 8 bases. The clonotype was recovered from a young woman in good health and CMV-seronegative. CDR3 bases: TGTGCCAGCAGCGTAGGAGGGGGAGGACAGGGTTGGTCACCCCTCCACTTT. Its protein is CASSVGGGGQGWSPLHF.